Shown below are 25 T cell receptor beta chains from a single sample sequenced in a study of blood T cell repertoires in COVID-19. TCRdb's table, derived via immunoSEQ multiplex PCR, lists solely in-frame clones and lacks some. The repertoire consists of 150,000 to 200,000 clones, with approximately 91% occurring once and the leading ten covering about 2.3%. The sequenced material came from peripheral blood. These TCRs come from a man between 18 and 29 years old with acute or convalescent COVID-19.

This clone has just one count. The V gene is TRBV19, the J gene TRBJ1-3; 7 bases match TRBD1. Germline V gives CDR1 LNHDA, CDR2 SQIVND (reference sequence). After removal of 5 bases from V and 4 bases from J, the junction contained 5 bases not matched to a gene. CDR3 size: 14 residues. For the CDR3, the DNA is TGTGCCAGTAGTCTACAGGGGAGAGGAAACACCATATATTTT. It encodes CASSLQGRGNTIYF.

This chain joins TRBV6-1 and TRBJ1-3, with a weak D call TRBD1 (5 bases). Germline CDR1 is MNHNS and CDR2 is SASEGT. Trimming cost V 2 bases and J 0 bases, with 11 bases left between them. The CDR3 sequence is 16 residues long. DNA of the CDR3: TGTGCCAGCAGTGAAAGAGTCGGACACTCTGGAAACACCATATATTTT. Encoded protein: CASSERVGHSGNTIYF.

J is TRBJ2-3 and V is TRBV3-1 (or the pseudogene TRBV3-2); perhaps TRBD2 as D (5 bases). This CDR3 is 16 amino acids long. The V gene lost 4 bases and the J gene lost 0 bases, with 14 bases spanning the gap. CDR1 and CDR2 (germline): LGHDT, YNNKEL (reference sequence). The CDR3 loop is CASSRPGGPSTDTQYF. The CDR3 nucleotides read TGTGCCAGCAGCCGACCCGGCGGGCCTAGCACAGATACGCAGTATTTT.

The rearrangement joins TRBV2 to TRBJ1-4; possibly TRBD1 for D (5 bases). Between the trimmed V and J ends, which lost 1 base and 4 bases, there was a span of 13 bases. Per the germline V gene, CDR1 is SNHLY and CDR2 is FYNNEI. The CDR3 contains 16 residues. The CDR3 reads CASSEVPGGSNEKLFF. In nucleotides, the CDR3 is TGTGCCAGCAGTGAAGTGCCCGGGGGGAGTAATGAAAAACTGTTTTTT.

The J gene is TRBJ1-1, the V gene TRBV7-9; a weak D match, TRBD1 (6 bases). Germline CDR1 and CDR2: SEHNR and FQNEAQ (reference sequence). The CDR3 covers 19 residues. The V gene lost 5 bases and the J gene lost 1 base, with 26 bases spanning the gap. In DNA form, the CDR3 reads TGTGCCAGCAGCCCAGCCCCCCACCAGACCAGACAGGCGAACACTGAAGCTTTCTTT. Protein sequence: CASSPAPHQTRQANTEAFF.

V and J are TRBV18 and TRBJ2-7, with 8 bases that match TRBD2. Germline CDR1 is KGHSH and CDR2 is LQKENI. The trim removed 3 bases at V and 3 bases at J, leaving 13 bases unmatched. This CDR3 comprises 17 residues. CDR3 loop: CASSPSRKREFYYEQYF. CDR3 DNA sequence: TGTGCCAGCTCACCCTCCCGTAAGCGGGAGTTCTACTACGAGCAGTACTTC. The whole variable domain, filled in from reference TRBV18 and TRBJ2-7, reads NAGVMQNPRHLVRRRGQEARLRCSPMKGHSHVYWYRQLPEEGLKFMVYLQKENIIDESGMPKERFSAEFPKEGPSILRIQQVVRGDSAAYFCASSPSRKREFYYEQYFGPGTRLTVT.

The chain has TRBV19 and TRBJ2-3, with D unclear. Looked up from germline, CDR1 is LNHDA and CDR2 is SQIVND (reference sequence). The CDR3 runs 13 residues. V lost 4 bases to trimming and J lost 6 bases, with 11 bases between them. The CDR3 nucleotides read TGTGCCAGTAGTAGGCTTTCGAAGGATACGCAGTATTTT. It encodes CASSRLSKDTQYF.

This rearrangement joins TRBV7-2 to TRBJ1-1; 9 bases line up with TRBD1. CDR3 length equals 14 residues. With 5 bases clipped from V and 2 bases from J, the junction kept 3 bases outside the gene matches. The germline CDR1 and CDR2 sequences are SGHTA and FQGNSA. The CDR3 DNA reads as TGTGCCAGCAGCCCACAGGGGGCTAACACTGAAGCTTTCTTT. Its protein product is CASSPQGANTEAFF.

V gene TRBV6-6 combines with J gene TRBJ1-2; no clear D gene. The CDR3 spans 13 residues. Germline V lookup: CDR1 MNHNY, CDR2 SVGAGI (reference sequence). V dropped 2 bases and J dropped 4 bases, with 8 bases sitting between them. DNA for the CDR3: TGTGCCAGCAGTTACCCCGACACCTATGGCTACACCTTC. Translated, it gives CASSYPDTYGYTF.

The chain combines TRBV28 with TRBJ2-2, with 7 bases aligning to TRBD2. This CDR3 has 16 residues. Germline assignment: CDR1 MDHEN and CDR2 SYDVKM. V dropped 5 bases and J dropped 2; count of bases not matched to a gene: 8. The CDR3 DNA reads TGTGCCAGCAGTCCACACGGGAGGCGCAACACCGGGGAGCTGTTTTTT. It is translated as CASSPHGRRNTGELFF.

CDR3 DNA sequence: TGTGCCAGCAGCCAAGCCGTCACTAGCGGGGTATCCTACAATGAGCAGTTCTTC. Amino acid sequence: CASSQAVTSGVSYNEQFF. V is TRBV3-1 (or the pseudogene TRBV3-2) and J is TRBJ2-1; 10 bases are a match to TRBD2. This CDR3 comprises 18 residues. Germline trimming cut 1 base from V and 1 base from J; bases unmatched to any gene: 7. In germline, CDR1 is LGHDT, CDR2 YNNKEL (reference sequence).

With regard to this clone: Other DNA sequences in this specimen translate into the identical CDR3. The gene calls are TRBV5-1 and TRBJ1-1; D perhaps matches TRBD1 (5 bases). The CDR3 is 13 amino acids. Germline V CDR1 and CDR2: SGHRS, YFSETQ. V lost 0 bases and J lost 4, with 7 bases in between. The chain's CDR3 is CASSLDRGTEAFF. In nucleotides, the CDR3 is TGCGCCAGCAGCTTGGATAGGGGCACTGAAGCTTTCTTT.

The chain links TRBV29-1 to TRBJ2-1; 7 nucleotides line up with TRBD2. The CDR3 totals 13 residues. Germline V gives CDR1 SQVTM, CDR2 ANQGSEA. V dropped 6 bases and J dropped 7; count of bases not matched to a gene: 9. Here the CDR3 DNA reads TGCAGCGTCGTAAGGGAGGGCCGGAATGAGCAGTTCTTC. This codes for CSVVREGRNEQFF.

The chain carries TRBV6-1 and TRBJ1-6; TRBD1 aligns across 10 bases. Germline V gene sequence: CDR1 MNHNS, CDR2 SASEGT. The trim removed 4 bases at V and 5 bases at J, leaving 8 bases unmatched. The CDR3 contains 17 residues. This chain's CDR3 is CASSARVGTGDNSPLHF. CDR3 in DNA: TGTGCCAGCAGTGCAAGGGTAGGGACAGGGGATAATTCACCCCTCCACTTT.

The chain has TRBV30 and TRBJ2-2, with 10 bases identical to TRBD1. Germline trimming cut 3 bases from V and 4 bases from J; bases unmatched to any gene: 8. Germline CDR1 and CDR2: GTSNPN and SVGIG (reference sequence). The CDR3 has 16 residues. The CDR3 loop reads CAWRKPGQGSTGELFF. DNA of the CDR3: TGTGCCTGGAGGAAACCGGGACAGGGGTCCACCGGGGAGCTGTTTTTT.

CDR3 protein: CASSSRDYNPQQFF. The CDR3 DNA follows: TGTGCCAGCAGCTCCCGGGACTACAACCCCCAGCAGTTCTTC. The V and J genes are TRBV5-4 and TRBJ2-1, with 7 positions matching TRBD2. Per germline, CDR1 SGHNT and CDR2 YYREEE (reference sequence). This CDR3 has 14 amino acids. The V gene end was trimmed by 3 bases and the J gene end by 11 bases; junction bases not matched to a gene: 11.

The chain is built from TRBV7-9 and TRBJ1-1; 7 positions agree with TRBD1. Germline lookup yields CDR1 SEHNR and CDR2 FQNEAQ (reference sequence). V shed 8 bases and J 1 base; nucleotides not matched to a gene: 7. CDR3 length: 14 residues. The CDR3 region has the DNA TGTGCCAGCCTAATGGGGACAGCGAACACTGAAGCTTTCTTT. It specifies CASLMGTANTEAFF.

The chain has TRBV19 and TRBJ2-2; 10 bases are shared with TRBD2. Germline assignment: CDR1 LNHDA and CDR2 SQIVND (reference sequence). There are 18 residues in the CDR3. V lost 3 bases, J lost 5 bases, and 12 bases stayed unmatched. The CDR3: CASSIISGRALKTGELFF. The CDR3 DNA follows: TGTGCCAGTAGTATTATCAGCGGGAGGGCCTTAAAGACCGGGGAGCTGTTTTTT.

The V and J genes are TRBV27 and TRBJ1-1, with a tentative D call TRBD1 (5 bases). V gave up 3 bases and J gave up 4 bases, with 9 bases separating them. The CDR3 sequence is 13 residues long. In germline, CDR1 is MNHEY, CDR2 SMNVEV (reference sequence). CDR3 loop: CASSFSGATEAFF. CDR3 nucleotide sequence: TGTGCCAGCAGTTTTAGTGGGGCCACTGAAGCTTTCTTT.

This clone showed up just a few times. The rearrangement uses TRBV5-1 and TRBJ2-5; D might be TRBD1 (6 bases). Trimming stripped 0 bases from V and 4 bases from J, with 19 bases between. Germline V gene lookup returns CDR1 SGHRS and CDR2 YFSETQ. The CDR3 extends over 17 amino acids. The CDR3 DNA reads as TGCGCCAGCAGCTTGGAGGGGGACATTCCCTCAGGAGAGACCCAGTACTTC. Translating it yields CASSLEGDIPSGETQYF.

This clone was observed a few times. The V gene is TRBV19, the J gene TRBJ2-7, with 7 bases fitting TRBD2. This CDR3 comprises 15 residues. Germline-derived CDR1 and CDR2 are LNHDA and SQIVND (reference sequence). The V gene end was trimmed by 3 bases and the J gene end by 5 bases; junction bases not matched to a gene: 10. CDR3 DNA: TGTGCCAGTAGTATCCCCGGGGGGAGGATGGACGAGCAGTACTTC. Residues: CASSIPGGRMDEQYF.

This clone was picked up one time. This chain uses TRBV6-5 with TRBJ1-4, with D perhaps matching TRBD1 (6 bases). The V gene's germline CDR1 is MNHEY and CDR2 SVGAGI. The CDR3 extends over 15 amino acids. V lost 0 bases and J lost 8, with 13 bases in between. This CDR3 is CASSYSGGRGEKLFF. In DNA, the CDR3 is TGTGCCAGCAGTTACTCCGGGGGGCGTGGGGAAAAACTGTTTTTT.

The CDR3 coding sequence is TGTGCCAGCAGCCATTGGACAGCTCCCACCTACGAGCAGTACTTC. Its protein product is CASSHWTAPTYEQYF. The gene calls are TRBV14 and TRBJ2-7, with a possible D match to TRBD1 (6 bases). Per germline, CDR1 SGHDN and CDR2 FVKESK. This CDR3 contains 15 residues. V was clipped by 3 bases and J by 2 bases, with 14 bases between them.

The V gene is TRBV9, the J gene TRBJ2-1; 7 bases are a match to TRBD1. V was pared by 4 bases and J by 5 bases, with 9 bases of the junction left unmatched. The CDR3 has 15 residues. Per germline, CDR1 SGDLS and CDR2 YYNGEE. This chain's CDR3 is CASSLPWGQHNEQFF. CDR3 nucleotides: TGTGCCAGCAGCCTCCCCTGGGGACAGCACAATGAGCAGTTCTTC.

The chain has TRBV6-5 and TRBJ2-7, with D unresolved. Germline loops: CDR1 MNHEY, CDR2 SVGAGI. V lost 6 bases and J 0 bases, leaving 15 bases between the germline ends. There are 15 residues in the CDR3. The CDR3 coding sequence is TGTGCCAGCAGACCGGTTGCGGTCCTCTCCTACGAGCAGTACTTC. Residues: CASRPVAVLSYEQYF.